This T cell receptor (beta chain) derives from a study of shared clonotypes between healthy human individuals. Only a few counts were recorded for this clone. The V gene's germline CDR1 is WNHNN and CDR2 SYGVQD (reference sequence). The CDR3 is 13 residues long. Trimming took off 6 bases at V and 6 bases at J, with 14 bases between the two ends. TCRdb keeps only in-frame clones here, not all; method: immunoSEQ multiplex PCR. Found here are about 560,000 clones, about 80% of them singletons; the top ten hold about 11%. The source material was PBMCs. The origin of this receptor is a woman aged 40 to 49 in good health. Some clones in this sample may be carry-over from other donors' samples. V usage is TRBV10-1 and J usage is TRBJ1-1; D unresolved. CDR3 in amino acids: CASRSSRDAEAFF. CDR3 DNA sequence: TGCGCCAGCAGGAGTTCTAGGGATGCTGAAGCTTTCTTT.